This T cell receptor (beta chain) was found in a study of T cell repertoires in cytomegalovirus infection. Study-level information: Public TCR beta signature analysis indicated the presence of both CMV infection and matching HLA type. General observations from the study: In two of eight donors, the top clonotype was HLA-C-restricted CMV-specific. Cumulative public TCR beta family frequency identified CMV carriers with the relevant HLA.

This clonotype occurred many times. What it binds is not known. The CDR3 is made up of 14 amino acids. V lost 5 bases and J lost 2; bases outside the gene matches: 6. Germline V gene lookup returns CDR1 SEHNR and CDR2 FQNEAQ (reference sequence). TCRdb re-derived calls from the reads in MiXCR, one entry per CDR3 protein. The sample consists of a few hundred thousand distinct CDR3 sequences, roughly a sixth of them appearing once. The receptor's source is a human donor in good health (CMV status not recorded). Some clones in this sample may be carry-over from other donors' samples. Sequencing was carried out using PBMCs. J is TRBJ2-7 and V is TRBV7-9; 7 bases are a match to TRBD1. The CDR3 protein is CASSLRQGTYEQYF. In DNA, the CDR3 is TGTGCCAGCAGCCTCCGACAGGGCACCTACGAGCAGTACTTC.